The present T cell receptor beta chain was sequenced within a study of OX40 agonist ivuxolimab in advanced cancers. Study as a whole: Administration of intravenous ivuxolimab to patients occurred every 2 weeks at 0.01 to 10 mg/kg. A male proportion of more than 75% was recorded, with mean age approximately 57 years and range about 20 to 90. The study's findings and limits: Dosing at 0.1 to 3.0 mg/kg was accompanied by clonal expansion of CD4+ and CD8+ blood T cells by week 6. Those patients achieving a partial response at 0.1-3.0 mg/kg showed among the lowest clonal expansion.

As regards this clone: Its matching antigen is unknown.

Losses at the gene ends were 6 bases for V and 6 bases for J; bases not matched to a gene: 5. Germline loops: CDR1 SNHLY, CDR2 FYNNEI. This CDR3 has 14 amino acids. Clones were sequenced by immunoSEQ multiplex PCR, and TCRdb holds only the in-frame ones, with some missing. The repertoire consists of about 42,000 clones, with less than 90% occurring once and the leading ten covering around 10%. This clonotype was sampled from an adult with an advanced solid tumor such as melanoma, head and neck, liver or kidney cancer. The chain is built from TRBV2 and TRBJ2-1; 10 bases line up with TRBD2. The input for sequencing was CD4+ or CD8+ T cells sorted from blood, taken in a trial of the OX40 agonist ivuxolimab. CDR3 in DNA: TGTGCCAGCAGAACTAGCGGGACGTTCAATGAGCAGTTCTTC. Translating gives CASRTSGTFNEQFF.